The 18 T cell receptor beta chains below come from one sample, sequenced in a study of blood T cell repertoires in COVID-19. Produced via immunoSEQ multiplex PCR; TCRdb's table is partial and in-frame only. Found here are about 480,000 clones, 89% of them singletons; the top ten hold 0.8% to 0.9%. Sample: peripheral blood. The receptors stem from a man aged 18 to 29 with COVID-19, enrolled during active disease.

CDR3 DNA sequence: TGTGCCAGCAGAGAAGCTAGCGGGACTCCCCGGGATACGCAGTATTTT. Translating it yields CASREASGTPRDTQYF. V and J are TRBV5-4 and TRBJ2-3; 9 bases agree with TRBD2. CDR3 size: 16 residues. CDR1 is SGHNT and CDR2 is YYREEE in the germline V gene (reference sequence). The junction had 13 bases not matched to a gene; V was cut back by 5 bases and J by 6 bases.

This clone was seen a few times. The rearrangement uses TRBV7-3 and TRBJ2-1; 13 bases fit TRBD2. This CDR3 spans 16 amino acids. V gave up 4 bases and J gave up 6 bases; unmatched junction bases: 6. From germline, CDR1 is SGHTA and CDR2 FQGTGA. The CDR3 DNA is TGTGCCAGCAGCTCTTGGACTAGCGGGAGCTTCAATGAGCAGTTCTTC. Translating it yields CASSSWTSGSFNEQFF.

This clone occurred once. In DNA form, the CDR3 reads TGTGCCAGTAGTAAGGGGGGCCGGGACAGGGGGTACAGCAATCAGCCCCAGCATTTT. The encoded protein is CASSKGGRDRGYSNQPQHF. The rearrangement links TRBV19 to TRBJ1-5; 11 bases map to TRBD1. CDR3 length: 19 residues. CDR1 is LNHDA and CDR2 is SQIVND in the germline V gene (reference sequence). V was pared by 4 bases and J by 1 base, with 12 bases of the junction left unmatched.

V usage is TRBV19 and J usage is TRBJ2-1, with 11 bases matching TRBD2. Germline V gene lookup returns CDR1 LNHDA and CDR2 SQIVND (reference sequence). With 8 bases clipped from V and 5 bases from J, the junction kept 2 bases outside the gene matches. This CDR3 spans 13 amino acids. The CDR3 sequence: CASGTSGNNEQFF. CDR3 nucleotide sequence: TGTGCCAGTGGGACTAGCGGAAACAATGAGCAGTTCTTC.

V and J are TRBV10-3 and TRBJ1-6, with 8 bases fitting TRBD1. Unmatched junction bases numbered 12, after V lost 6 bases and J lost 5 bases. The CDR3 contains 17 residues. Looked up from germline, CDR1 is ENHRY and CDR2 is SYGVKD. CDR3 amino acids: CAIRVGQEGVDNSPLHF. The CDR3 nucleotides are TGTGCCATCAGGGTGGGACAGGAAGGTGTAGATAATTCACCCCTCCACTTT.

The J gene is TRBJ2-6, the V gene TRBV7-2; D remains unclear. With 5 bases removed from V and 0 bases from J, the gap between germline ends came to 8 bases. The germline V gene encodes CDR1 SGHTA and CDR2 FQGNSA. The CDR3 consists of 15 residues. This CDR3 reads CASSPSLSGANVLTF. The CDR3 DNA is TGTGCCAGCAGCCCGAGCCTCTCTGGGGCCAACGTCCTGACTTTC. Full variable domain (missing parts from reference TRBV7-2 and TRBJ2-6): GAGVSQSPSNKVTEKGKDVELRCDPISGHTALYWYRQSLGQGLEFLIYFQGNSAPDKSGLPSDRFSAERTGGSVSTLTIQRTQQEDSAVYLCASSPSLSGANVLTFGAGSRLTVL.

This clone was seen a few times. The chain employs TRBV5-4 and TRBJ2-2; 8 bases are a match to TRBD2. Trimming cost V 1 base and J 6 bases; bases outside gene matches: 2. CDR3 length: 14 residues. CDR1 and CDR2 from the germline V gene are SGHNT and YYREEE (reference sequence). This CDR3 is CASSLSREAGELFF. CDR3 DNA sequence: TGTGCCAGCAGCTTGTCGCGGGAGGCCGGGGAGCTGTTTTTT.

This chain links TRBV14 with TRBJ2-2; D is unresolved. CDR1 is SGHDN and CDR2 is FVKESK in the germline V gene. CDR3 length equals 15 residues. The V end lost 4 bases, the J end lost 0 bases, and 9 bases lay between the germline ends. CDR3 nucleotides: TGTGCCAGCAGCCGTGGCTGGCCGAACACCGGGGAGCTGTTTTTT. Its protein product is CASSRGWPNTGELFF.

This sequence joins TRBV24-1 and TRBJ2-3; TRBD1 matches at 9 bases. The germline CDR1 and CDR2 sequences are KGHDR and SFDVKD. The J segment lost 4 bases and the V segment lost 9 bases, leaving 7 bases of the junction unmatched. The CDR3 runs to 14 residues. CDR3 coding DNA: TGTGCCACCGGCGGGACAGGGTTTTCAGATACGCAGTATTTT. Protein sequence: CATGGTGFSDTQYF.

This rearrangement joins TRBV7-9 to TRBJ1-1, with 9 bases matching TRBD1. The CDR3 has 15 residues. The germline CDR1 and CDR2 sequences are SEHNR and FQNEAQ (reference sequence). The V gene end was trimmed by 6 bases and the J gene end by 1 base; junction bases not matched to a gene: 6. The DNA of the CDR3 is TGTGCCAGCAGTCACAACAGGGGGCGGAACACTGAAGCTTTCTTT. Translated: CASSHNRGRNTEAFF.

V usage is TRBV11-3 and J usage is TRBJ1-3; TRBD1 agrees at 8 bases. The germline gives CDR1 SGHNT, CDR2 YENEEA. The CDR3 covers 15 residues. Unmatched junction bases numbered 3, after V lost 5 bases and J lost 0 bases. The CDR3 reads CASSGQGSSGNTIYF. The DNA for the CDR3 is TGTGCCAGCAGCGGACAGGGCTCCTCTGGAAACACCATATATTTT.

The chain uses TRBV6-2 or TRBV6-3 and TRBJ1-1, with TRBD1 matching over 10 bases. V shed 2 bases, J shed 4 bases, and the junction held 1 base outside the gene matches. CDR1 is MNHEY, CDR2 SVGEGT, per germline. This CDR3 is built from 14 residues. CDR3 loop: CASSYDRGLTEAFF. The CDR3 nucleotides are TGTGCCAGCAGTTACGACAGGGGGCTCACTGAAGCTTTCTTT.

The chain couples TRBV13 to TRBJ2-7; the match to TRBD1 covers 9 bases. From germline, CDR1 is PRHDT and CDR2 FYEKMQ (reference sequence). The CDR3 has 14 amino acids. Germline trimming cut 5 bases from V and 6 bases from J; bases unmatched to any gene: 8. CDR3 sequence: CASSLTDRGVEQYF. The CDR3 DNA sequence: TGTGCCAGCAGCCTAACCGACAGGGGGGTCGAGCAGTACTTC.

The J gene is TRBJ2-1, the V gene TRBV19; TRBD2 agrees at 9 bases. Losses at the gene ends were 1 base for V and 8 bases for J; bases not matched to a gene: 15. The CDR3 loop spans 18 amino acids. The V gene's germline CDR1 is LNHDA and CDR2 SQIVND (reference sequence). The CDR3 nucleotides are TGTGCCAGTAGTATAGGGCGACCGGCGGGAGGGTATCTGGATGAGCAGTTCTTC. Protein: CASSIGRPAGGYLDEQFF.

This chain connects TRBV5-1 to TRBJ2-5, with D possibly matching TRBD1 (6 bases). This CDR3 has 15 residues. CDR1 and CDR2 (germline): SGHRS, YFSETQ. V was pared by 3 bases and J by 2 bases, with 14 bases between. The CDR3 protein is CASSWVDRDQETQYF. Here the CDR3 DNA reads TGCGCCAGCAGCTGGGTGGACAGAGATCAAGAGACCCAGTACTTC.

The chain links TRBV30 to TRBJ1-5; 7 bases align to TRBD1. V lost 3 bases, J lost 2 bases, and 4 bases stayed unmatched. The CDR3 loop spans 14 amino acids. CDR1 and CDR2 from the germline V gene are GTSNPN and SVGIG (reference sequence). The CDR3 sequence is CAWSETGGNQPQHF. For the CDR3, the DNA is TGTGCCTGGAGCGAAACAGGGGGCAATCAGCCCCAGCATTTT.

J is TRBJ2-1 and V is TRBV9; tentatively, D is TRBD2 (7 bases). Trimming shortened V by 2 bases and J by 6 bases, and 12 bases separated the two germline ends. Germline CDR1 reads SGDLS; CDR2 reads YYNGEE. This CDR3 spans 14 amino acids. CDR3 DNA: TGTGCCAGCAGCGTGGGGGCTAGCGGCAATGAGCAGTTCTTC. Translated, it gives CASSVGASGNEQFF.

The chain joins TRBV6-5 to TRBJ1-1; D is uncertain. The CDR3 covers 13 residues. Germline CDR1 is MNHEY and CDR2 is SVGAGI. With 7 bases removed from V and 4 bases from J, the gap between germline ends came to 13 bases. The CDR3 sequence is CASKEGWGTEAFF. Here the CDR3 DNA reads TGTGCCAGCAAAGAGGGCTGGGGCACTGAAGCTTTCTTT.